This entry is about one T cell receptor (beta chain). Sequencing was performed with immunoSEQ multiplex PCR; in TCRdb, only in-frame clones are kept and a portion is missing. The profile shows 2,500,000 or so clones, around 93% of them singletons. The sample comes from a study of shared clonotypes between healthy human individuals. Germline lookup yields CDR1 LGHNA and CDR2 YSLEER. This CDR3 region has 15 residues. After removal of 2 bases from V and 1 base from J, the junction contained 2 bases not matched to a gene. The TCR sequence derives from a man younger than 30 in good health. Some clones in this sample may be carry-over from other donors' samples. The rearrangement links TRBV4-3 to TRBJ1-5, with TRBD1 matching 7 bases. Input material: naive CD4+ T cells from PBMCs. Documented subset: CD45RA+ positively selected. CDR3 in amino acids: CASSQRQGSNQPQHF. The CDR3 DNA reads TGCGCCAGCAGCCAAAGACAGGGCAGCAATCAGCCCCAGCATTTT.